What follows is one T cell receptor beta chain and its context. Its antigen is currently unknown. Treatment here: some 20 received Ad26.COV2.S at low or high dose, single or two shots; roughly 5 received placebo; per-sample allocation not given. Each sample was drawn 63 days after the first injection (of vaccine or placebo). Within Boston, the person who donated was an adult of 18-55 years. The CDR3 has 16 residues. Trimming cost V 1 base and J 3 bases; bases outside gene matches: 5. In germline, CDR1 is LGHNA, CDR2 YSLEER. This sample was taken from a study of Ad26.COV2.S vaccination and SARS-CoV-2 variants. Study as a whole: Ad26.COV2.S shots went into the muscle once or twice, 56 days apart. Overall study findings and caveats: Recipients of either vaccine or placebo displayed similar breadth of non-spike TCRs.

The data were produced by immunoSEQ multiplex PCR, yet TCRdb's version contains in-frame clones alone and is incomplete. Of about 350,000 clones in the sample, approximately 84% are singletons; the top ten hold 3% to 4%. Sequencing used peripheral blood, obtained in a trial of Ad26.COV2.S vaccine versus placebo. The chain joins TRBV4-3 to TRBJ2-2; 7 positions agree with TRBD2. This TCR was sampled from a person aged 18 to 59 who received the Ad26.COV2.S COVID-19 vaccine or a placebo. CDR3: CASSQVAGAYTGELFF. The DNA of the CDR3 is TGCGCCAGCAGCCAAGTCGCGGGAGCGTACACCGGGGAGCTGTTTTTT.